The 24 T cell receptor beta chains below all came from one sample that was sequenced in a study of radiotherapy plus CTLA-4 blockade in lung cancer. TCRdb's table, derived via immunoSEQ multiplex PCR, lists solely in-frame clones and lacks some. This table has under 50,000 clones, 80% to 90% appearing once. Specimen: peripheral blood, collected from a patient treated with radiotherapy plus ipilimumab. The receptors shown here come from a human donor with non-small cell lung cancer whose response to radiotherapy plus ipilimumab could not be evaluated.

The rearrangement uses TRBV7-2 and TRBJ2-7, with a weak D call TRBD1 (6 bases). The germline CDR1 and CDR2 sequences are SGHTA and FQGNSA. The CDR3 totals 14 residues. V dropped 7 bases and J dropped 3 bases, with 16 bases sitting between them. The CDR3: CASTRTGTHYEQYF. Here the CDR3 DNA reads TGTGCCAGCACCCGTACCGGGACACACTACGAGCAGTACTTC. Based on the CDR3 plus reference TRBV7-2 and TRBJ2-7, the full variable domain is GAGVSQSPSNKVTEKGKDVELRCDPISGHTALYWYRQSLGQGLEFLIYFQGNSAPDKSGLPSDRFSAERTGGSVSTLTIQRTQQEDSAVYLCASTRTGTHYEQYFGPGTRLTVT.

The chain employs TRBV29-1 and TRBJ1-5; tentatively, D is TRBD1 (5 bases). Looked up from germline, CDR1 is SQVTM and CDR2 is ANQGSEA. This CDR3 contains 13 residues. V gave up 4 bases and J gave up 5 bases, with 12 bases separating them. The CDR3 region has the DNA TGCAGCGTTGGGGGCAGGGTGGATCAGCCCCAGCATTTT. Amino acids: CSVGGRVDQPQHF. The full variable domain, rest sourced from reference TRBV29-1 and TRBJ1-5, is SAVISQKPSRDICQRGTSLTIQCQVDSQVTMMFWYRQQPGQSLTLIATANQGSEATYESGFVIDKFPISRPNLTFSTLTVSNMSPEDSSIYLCSVGGRVDQPQHFGDGTRLSIL.

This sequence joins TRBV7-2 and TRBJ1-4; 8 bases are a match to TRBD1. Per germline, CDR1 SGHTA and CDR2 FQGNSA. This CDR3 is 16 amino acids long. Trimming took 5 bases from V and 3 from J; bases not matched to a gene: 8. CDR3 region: CASSARGTGSNEKLFF. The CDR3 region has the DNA TGTGCCAGCAGCGCGCGGGGGACAGGATCTAATGAAAAACTGTTTTTT.

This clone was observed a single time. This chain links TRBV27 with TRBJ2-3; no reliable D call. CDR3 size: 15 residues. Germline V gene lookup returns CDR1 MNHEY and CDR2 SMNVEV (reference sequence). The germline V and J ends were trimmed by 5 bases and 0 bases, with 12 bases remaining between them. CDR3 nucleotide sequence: TGTGCCAGCAGTCTTCAGATCCCGAGCACAGATACGCAGTATTTT. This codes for CASSLQIPSTDTQYF.

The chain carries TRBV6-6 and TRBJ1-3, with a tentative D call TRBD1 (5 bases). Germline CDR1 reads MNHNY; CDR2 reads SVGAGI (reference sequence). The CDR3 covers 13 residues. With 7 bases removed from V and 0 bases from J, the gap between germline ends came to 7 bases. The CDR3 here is CASTGGSGNTIYF. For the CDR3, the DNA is TGTGCCAGCACGGGGGGCTCTGGAAACACCATATATTTT.

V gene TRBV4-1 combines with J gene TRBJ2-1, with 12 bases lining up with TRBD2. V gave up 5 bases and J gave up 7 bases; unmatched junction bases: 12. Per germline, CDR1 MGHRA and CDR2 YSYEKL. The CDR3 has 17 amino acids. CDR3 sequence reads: CASSVGLAGGPSNEQFF. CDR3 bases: TGCGCCAGCAGCGTGGGGCTAGCGGGAGGGCCCTCGAATGAGCAGTTCTTC.

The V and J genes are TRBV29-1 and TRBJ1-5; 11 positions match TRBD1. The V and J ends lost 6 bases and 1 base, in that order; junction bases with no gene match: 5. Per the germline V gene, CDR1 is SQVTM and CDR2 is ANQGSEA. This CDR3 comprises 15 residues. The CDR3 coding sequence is TGCAGCGTGCGGACAGGGGGCGGAAGCAATCAGCCCCAGCATTTT. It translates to CSVRTGGGSNQPQHF. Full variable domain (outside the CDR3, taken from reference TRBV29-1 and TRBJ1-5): SAVISQKPSRDICQRGTSLTIQCQVDSQVTMMFWYRQQPGQSLTLIATANQGSEATYESGFVIDKFPISRPNLTFSTLTVSNMSPEDSSIYLCSVRTGGGSNQPQHFGDGTRLSIL.

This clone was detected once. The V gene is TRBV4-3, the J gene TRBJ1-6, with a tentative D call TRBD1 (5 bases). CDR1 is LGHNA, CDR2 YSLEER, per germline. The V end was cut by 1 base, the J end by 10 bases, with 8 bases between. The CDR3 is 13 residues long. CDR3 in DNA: TGCGCCAGCAGCCAAGTGGAGGGGTCACCCCTCCACTTT. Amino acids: CASSQVEGSPLHF.

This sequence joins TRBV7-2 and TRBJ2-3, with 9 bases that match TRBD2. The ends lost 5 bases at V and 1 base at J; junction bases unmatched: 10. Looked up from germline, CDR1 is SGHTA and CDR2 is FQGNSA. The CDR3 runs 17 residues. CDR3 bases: TGTGCCAGCAGCCGCGGGGGGGGCCGGGCGGGCACAGATACGCAGTATTTT. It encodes CASSRGGGRAGTDTQYF.

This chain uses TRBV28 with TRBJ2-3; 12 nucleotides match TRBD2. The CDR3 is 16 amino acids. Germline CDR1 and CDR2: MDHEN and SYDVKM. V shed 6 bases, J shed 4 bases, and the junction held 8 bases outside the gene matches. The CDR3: CASSLASGRDSDTQYF. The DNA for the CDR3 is TGTGCCAGCAGCCTGGCTAGCGGGAGGGATTCAGATACGCAGTATTTT. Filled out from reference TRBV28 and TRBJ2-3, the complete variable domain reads DVKVTQSSRYLVKRTGEKVFLECVQDMDHENMFWYRQDPGLGLRLIYFSYDVKMKEKGDIPEGYSVSREKKERFSLILESASTNQTSMYLCASSLASGRDSDTQYFGPGTRLTVL.

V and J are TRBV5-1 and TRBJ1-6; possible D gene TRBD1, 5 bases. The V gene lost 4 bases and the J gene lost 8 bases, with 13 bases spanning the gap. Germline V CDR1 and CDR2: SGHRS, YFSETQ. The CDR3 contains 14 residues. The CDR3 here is CASSPRDSDSPLHF. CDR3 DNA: TGCGCCAGCAGCCCGAGGGACTCCGATTCACCCCTCCACTTT.

The CDR3 region has the DNA TGTGCCAGCAACATACCAGGGGGGCCCCAGCATTTT. It is translated as CASNIPGGPQHF. This chain connects TRBV6-5 to TRBJ1-5; 7 nucleotides align to TRBD1. The CDR3 is 12 amino acids. Germline V lookup: CDR1 MNHEY, CDR2 SVGAGI. V shed 7 bases, J shed 9 bases, and the junction held 6 bases outside the gene matches.

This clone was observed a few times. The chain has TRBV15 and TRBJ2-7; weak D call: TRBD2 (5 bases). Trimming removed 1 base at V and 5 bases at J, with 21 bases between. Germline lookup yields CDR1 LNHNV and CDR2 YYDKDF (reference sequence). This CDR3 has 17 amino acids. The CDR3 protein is CATSRGLVGSGVDEQYF. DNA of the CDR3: TGTGCCACCAGCAGAGGCCTAGTAGGGAGTGGAGTAGACGAGCAGTACTTC.

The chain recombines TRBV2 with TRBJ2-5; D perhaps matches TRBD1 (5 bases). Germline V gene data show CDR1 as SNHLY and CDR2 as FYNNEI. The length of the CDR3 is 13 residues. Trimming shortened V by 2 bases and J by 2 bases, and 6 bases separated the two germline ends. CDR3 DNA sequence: TGTGCCAGCAGTGAAACAGGTCAAGAGACCCAGTACTTC. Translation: CASSETGQETQYF.

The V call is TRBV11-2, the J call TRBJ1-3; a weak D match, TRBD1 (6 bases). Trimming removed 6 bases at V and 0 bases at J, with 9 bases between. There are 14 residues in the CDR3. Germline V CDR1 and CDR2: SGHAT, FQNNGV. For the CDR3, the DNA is TGTGCCAGCAGGAGGGACAACTCTGGAAACACCATATATTTT. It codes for CASRRDNSGNTIYF.

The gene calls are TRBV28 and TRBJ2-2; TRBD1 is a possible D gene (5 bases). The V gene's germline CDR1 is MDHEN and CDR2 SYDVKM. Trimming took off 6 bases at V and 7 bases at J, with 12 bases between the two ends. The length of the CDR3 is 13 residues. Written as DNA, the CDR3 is TGTGCCAGCAGCACCAGGGTTGGCGGGGAGCTGTTTTTT. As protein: CASSTRVGGELFF.

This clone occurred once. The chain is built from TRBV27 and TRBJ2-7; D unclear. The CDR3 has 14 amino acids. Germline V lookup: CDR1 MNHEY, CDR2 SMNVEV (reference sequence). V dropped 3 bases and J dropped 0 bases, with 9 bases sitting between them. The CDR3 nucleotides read TGTGCCAGCAGTTTTTCTGGCCCCTCCTACGAGCAGTACTTC. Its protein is CASSFSGPSYEQYF.

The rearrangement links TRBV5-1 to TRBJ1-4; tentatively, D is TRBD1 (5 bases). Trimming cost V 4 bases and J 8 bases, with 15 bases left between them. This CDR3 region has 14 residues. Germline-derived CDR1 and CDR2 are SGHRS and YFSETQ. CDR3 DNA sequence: TGCGCCAGCAGCCTGACAGCCGGGAGCGAAAAACTGTTTTTT. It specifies CASSLTAGSEKLFF.

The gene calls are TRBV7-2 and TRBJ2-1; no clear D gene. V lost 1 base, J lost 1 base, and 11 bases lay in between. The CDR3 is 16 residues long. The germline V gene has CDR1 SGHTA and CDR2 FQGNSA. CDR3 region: CASSLVARVSYNEQFF. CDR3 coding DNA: TGTGCCAGCAGCTTAGTCGCCCGAGTGTCCTACAATGAGCAGTTCTTC.

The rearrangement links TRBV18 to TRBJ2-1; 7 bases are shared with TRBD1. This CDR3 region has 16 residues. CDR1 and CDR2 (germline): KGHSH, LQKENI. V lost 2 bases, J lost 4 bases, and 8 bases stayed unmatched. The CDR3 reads CASSPEGGQLYNEQFF. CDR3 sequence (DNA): TGTGCCAGCTCACCAGAAGGGGGCCAACTATACAATGAGCAGTTCTTC.

The CDR3 loop is CASSFRDSFTDTQYF. In nucleotides, the CDR3 is TGCGCCAGCAGCTTTCGGGACAGTTTTACAGATACGCAGTATTTT. The chain is built from TRBV5-1 and TRBJ2-3, with 7 bases matching TRBD1. The CDR3 sequence is 15 residues long. Germline CDR1 and CDR2: SGHRS and YFSETQ. V shed 2 bases, J shed 3 bases, and the junction held 6 bases outside the gene matches.

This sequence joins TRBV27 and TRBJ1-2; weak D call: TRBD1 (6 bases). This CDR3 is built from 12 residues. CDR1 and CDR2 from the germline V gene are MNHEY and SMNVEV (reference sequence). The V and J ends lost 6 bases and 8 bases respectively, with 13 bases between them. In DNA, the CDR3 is TGTGCCAGCAGACAGGGCCCTTTCGGCTACACCTTC. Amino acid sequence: CASRQGPFGYTF.

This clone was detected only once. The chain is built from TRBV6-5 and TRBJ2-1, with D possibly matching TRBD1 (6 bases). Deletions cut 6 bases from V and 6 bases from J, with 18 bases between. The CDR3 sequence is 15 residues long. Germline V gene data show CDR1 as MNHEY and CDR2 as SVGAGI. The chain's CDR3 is CASRRNRVQFNEQFF. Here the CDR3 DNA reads TGTGCCAGCAGGAGAAACAGGGTACAATTCAATGAGCAGTTCTTC.

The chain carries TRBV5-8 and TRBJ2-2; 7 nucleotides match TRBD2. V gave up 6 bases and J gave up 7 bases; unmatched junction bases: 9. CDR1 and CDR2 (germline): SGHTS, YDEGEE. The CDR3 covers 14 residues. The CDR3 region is CASNGPSGNGELFF. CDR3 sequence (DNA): TGTGCCAGCAACGGGCCAAGCGGGAACGGGGAGCTGTTTTTT.